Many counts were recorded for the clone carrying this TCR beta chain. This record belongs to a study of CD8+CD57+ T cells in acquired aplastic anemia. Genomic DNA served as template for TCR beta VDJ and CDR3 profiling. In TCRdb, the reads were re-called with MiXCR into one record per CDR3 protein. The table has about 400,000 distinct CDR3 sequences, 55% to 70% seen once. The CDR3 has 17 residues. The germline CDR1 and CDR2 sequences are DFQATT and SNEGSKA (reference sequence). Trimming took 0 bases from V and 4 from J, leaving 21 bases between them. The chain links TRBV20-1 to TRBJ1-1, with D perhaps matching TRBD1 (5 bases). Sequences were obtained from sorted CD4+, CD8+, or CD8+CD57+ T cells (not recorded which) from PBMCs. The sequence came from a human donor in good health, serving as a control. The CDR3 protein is CSARDLMRLAGGTEAFF. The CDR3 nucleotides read TGCAGTGCTAGAGATCTAATGCGGTTAGCGGGGGGCACTGAAGCTTTCTTT.